The present T cell receptor (beta chain) was sequenced within a study of T cells in Graves' hyperthyroidism and ophthalmopathy. Notes on the study in general: Also found in blood were most expanded thyroid clonotypes above 0.001. By a 13 V-J model, ophthalmopathy was set apart from stable hyperthyroidism.

In regard to this clonotype: Its specificity is unknown. A much larger clone differs by one base, so this may be a read error.

RNA transcripts gave rise to amplified TCR beta CDR3 regions. The HTBI primer set served for first-round RT-PCR of the TCR CDR3. From the multiplex PCR reads, TCRdb called clonotypes with MiXCR, one entry per CDR3 protein. The sample holds fewer than 600,000 distinct CDR3 sequences, 14% seen once. With 11 bases removed from V and 5 bases from J, the gap between germline ends came to 15 bases. The CDR3 loop spans 12 amino acids. The germline V gene encodes CDR1 MNHNS and CDR2 SASEGT. The specimen was blood. The receptor's source is a woman aged 40 to 50 with Graves' hyperthyroidism. The rearrangement joins TRBV6-1 to TRBJ1-2, with no clear D. The CDR3 reads CAPRVGGYGYTF. The CDR3 coding sequence is TGTGCCCCCCGCGTGGGTGGGTATGGCTACACCTTC.